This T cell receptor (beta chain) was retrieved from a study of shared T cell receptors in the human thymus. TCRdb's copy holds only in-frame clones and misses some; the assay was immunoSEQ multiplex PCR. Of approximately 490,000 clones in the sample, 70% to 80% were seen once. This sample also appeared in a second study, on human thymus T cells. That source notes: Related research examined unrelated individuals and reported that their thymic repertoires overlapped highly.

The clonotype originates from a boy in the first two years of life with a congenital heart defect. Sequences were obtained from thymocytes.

The CDR3 DNA reads TGCAGCGTTGAAGATTCCCTAGACGCCCCAGCCACTGAAGCTTTCTTT. It yields the protein CSVEDSLDAPATEAFF. The chain links TRBV29-1 to TRBJ1-1; no firm D call. Germline assignment: CDR1 SQVTM and CDR2 ANQGSEA. V gave up 0 bases and J gave up 4 bases, with 18 bases separating them. This CDR3 comprises 16 residues. The entire variable domain, with the rest obtained from reference TRBV29-1 and TRBJ1-1, is as follows: SAVISQKPSRDICQRGTSLTIQCQVDSQVTMMFWYRQQPGQSLTLIATANQGSEATYESGFVIDKFPISRPNLTFSTLTVSNMSPEDSSIYLCSVEDSLDAPATEAFFGQGTRLTVV.